The clone carrying this TCR beta chain was seen only a few times. Antigen: not known. The data were obtained in a study of vaccination and CD4 T cells after COVID-19. Treatment of the sample: roughly ten-day PBMC culture with coronavirus spike peptide pools or control peptides (ViraFEST assay). The unexposed donor's CD4+ T cells were collected before the COVID-19 pandemic (2011-2018). Germline CDR1 reads LGHNA; CDR2 reads YSLEER. V dropped 0 bases and J dropped 3 bases, with 5 bases sitting between them. CDR3 length: 13 residues. Sequencing of DNA taken from cultured CD4+ T cells relied on the Oncomine TCR Beta short-read assay. Once CD4+ T cells had been cultured, genomic DNA was extracted from them. TCRdb itself ran the PCR reads through MiXCR, one entry per CDR3 protein. Among more than 10,000 distinct CDR3 sequences listed, about 34% were seen once.

The chain combines TRBV4-3 with TRBJ1-1; no reliable D call. The sample consisted of CD4+ T cells from blood, cultured in vitro. The sequence derives from a human donor in good health. As DNA, the CDR3 is TGCGCCAGCAGCCAAGACAGTTACACTGAAGCTTTCTTT. Translation: CASSQDSYTEAFF.